This record looks at one T cell receptor (beta chain) sequence and its context. Its antigen is unknown. The CDR3 has 15 residues. The germline V gene has CDR1 SGHRS and CDR2 YFSETQ. The ends lost 4 bases at V and 4 bases at J; junction bases unmatched: 8. A universal primer site came from template switching; cDNA carried unique molecular identifiers. Each CDR3 protein gets one entry after TCRdb re-called the 5' RACE reads with MiXCR. The sample consists of 500,000 or so distinct CDR3 sequences, approximately 15% of them appearing once. The sample originates from a study of identical twins. Overall study results and limits: Sharing of beta out-of-frame sequences by twins showed a weaker excess.

These data are also associated with another study on yellow fever vaccine responses in identical twins. As that study records: Each twin's T cell response to the vaccine was reported to look partly convergent and partly personalized.

The source of this sequence is a woman aged 18 to 35 in good health. The sample taken for sequencing was CD4+ T cells sorted from blood. V and J are TRBV5-1 and TRBJ2-3, with 8 bases aligning to TRBD2. The CDR3 sequence: CASSPGLVNPDTQYF. Written as DNA, the CDR3 is TGCGCCAGCAGCCCGGGACTAGTCAACCCAGATACGCAGTATTTT.